This T cell receptor beta chain was profiled in a study of T cell changes during pregnancy in multiple sclerosis. Profiled with immunoSEQ multiplex PCR; TCRdb holds only in-frame clones, not every one. The sample consists of over 25,000 clones, 85% to 90% of them appearing once. The germline V and J ends were trimmed by 3 bases and 4 bases, with 7 bases remaining between them. Germline assignment: CDR1 SEHNR and CDR2 FQNEAQ (reference sequence). There are 13 residues in the CDR3. This receptor was obtained from a female donor with multiple sclerosis, enrolled in a pregnancy study. Sequencing was performed on CD8+ T cells from peripheral blood mononuclear cells, taken in the second trimester of pregnancy. V usage is TRBV7-9 and J usage is TRBJ2-1, with a weak D call TRBD2 (5 bases). This CDR3 reads CASSFSEYNEQFF. The CDR3 nucleotides read TGTGCCAGCAGCTTTAGCGAGTACAATGAGCAGTTCTTC.